These 22 T cell receptor beta chains were sequenced from one sample in a study of blood T cell repertoires in COVID-19. TCRdb's table, derived via immunoSEQ multiplex PCR, lists solely in-frame clones and lacks some. The sample has hundreds of thousands of clones, about 82% seen once; the top ten hold about 5.1%. Specimen: peripheral blood. All receptors derive from a man aged 45-65 years with active or convalescent COVID-19.

V gene TRBV11-2 combines with J gene TRBJ1-1; no definite D call. V was clipped by 1 base and J by 1 base, with 10 bases between them. This CDR3 contains 15 residues. Germline-derived CDR1 and CDR2 are SGHAT and FQNNGV. CDR3 region: CASSLVFSRNTEAFF. The CDR3 nucleotides are TGTGCCAGCAGCTTAGTATTCTCGAGGAACACTGAAGCTTTCTTT.

V gene TRBV7-9 combines with J gene TRBJ1-5, with 9 bases identical to TRBD1. The CDR3 loop spans 17 amino acids. Losses at the gene ends were 1 base for V and 3 bases for J; bases not matched to a gene: 7. CDR1 is SEHNR and CDR2 is FQNEAQ in the germline V gene (reference sequence). The CDR3 spells CASSLDPGQGYNQPQHF. CDR3 coding DNA: TGTGCCAGCAGCTTAGACCCGGGACAGGGCTACAATCAGCCCCAGCATTTT.

The chain employs TRBV19 and TRBJ1-6; tentatively, D is TRBD1 (6 bases). The CDR3 has 13 residues. Germline V gene data show CDR1 as LNHDA and CDR2 as SQIVND (reference sequence). V lost 7 bases and J 10 bases, leaving 14 bases between the germline ends. In DNA, the CDR3 is TGTGCCAGTACCGGACAGAAAACATCACCCCTCCACTTT. It is translated as CASTGQKTSPLHF.

This sequence joins TRBV3-1 (or the pseudogene TRBV3-2) and TRBJ2-5, with 8 bases fitting TRBD2. V lost 1 base and J lost 7; bases outside the gene matches: 8. CDR3 length equals 15 residues. The germline gives CDR1 LGHDT, CDR2 YNNKEL (reference sequence). The CDR3 DNA sequence: TGTGCCAGCAGCCAAGTAGCGGGAAGTGTAGGGACCCAGTACTTC. Translating gives CASSQVAGSVGTQYF.

The chain has TRBV27 and TRBJ2-5, with 7 bases identical to TRBD1. The germline V gene has CDR1 MNHEY and CDR2 SMNVEV (reference sequence). This CDR3 spans 15 amino acids. J gave up 0 bases and V 5 bases, and 6 bases lay outside the gene matches. Written as DNA, the CDR3 is TGTGCCAGCAGTCCAGGGACAGCGTACCAAGAGACCCAGTACTTC. Protein: CASSPGTAYQETQYF.

This clone was recorded a few times. The DNA for the CDR3 is TGCAGCGTCAAGAGGACTGACTCCTACGAGCAGTACTTC. This sequence encodes CSVKRTDSYEQYF. This sequence joins TRBV29-1 and TRBJ2-7; perhaps TRBD2 as D (5 bases). The germline V and J ends were trimmed by 6 bases and 0 bases, with 12 bases remaining between them. Germline loops: CDR1 SQVTM, CDR2 ANQGSEA. This CDR3 is built from 13 residues.

V and J are TRBV5-1 and TRBJ2-2; TRBD2 matches at 11 bases. V lost 2 bases, J lost 6 bases, and 3 bases stayed unmatched. The CDR3 length is 15 residues. CDR1 and CDR2 from the germline V gene are SGHRS and YFSETQ. Here the CDR3 reads CASSFPLAGAGELFF. In DNA, the CDR3 is TGCGCCAGCAGCTTCCCACTAGCGGGAGCCGGGGAGCTGTTTTTT.

J is TRBJ2-7 and V is TRBV28; 8 bases fit TRBD2. V gave up 7 bases and J gave up 0 bases; unmatched junction bases: 5. CDR3 length equals 14 residues. The V gene's germline CDR1 is MDHEN and CDR2 SYDVKM. This chain's CDR3 is CASMGGRPSYEQYF. The DNA for the CDR3 is TGTGCCAGCATGGGCGGGAGGCCCTCCTACGAGCAGTACTTC.

The chain links TRBV9 to TRBJ2-1; tentatively, D is TRBD2 (7 bases). The CDR3 is 15 residues long. CDR1 SGDLS and CDR2 YYNGEE come from the germline V gene. Trimming shortened V by 0 bases and J by 12 bases, and 19 bases separated the two germline ends. The CDR3 here is CASSVGSGGTMVQFF. Written as DNA, the CDR3 is TGTGCCAGCAGCGTAGGATCCGGGGGGACAATGGTGCAGTTCTTC.

This clone has just one count. This chain joins TRBV2 and TRBJ2-1; a possible D gene is TRBD2 (5 bases). In germline, CDR1 is SNHLY, CDR2 FYNNEI. The CDR3 sequence is 13 residues long. V was pared by 6 bases and J by 11 bases, with 17 bases between. CDR3 in amino acids: CASSLLPGTQQFF. CDR3 sequence (DNA): TGTGCCAGCAGCCTATTACCGGGAACCCAGCAGTTCTTC.

This chain links TRBV6-5 with TRBJ2-3; TRBD1 agrees at 9 bases. Germline lookup yields CDR1 MNHEY and CDR2 SVGAGI. The CDR3 contains 15 residues. V was clipped by 7 bases and J by 5 bases; unmatched bases: 10. The CDR3 loop reads CASTPGTGREDTQYF. CDR3 nucleotides: TGTGCCAGCACCCCCGGGACAGGGAGGGAAGATACGCAGTATTTT.

The chain uses TRBV27 and TRBJ1-6, with D tentatively TRBD1 (6 bases). This CDR3 spans 15 amino acids. CDR1 is MNHEY and CDR2 is SMNVEV in the germline V gene (reference sequence). V lost 6 bases and J lost 7, with 16 bases in between. The CDR3 protein is CASSSGGTSNSPLHF. DNA of the CDR3: TGTGCCAGCAGCAGCGGGGGGACATCGAATTCACCCCTCCACTTT.

V gene TRBV10-2 combines with J gene TRBJ2-7; D may be TRBD1 (6 bases). The germline V and J ends were trimmed by 5 bases and 4 bases, with 9 bases remaining between them. The CDR3 length is 12 residues. Germline CDR1 reads WSHSY; CDR2 reads SAAADI. As DNA, the CDR3 is TGCGCCAGCAGTCTTAGGGGGTACGAGCAGTACTTC. Amino acid sequence: CASSLRGYEQYF.

The chain links TRBV10-3 to TRBJ2-5; D is possibly TRBD2 (5 bases). Trimming stripped 11 bases from V and 4 bases from J, with 14 bases between. The CDR3 extends over 12 amino acids. Germline CDR1 is ENHRY and CDR2 is SYGVKD. CDR3 amino acids: CAAGISPETQYF. The CDR3, as DNA: TGTGCCGCCGGGATCTCACCAGAGACCCAGTACTTC.

DNA of the CDR3: TGTGCCAGTAGTATGGGCGGGTACACTGAAGCTTTCTTT. Protein: CASSMGGYTEAFF. V usage is TRBV19 and J usage is TRBJ1-1; D call uncertain. The germline V gene encodes CDR1 LNHDA and CDR2 SQIVND (reference sequence). The CDR3 contains 13 residues. V dropped 3 bases and J dropped 3 bases, with 8 bases sitting between them.

This clone came up a few times. This chain joins TRBV25-1 and TRBJ2-3; tentative D call: TRBD1 (6 bases). V gave up 6 bases and J gave up 6 bases, with 10 bases separating them. Germline assignment: CDR1 MGHDK and CDR2 SYGVNS. CDR3 size: 12 residues. DNA for the CDR3: TGTGCCAGCAGGGGGGCTAGTGATACGCAGTATTTT. This gives the protein CASRGASDTQYF.

This chain uses TRBV19 with TRBJ1-1, with D possibly being TRBD1 (6 bases). The CDR3 has 18 amino acids. Germline V gene data show CDR1 as LNHDA and CDR2 as SQIVND (reference sequence). Trimming shortened V by 6 bases and J by 0 bases, and 23 bases separated the two germline ends. CDR3 DNA: TGTGCCAGTAGGTCGAGACCCTCAATGGACAGATTGAACACTGAAGCTTTCTTT. Translated: CASRSRPSMDRLNTEAFF.

This chain joins TRBV9 and TRBJ1-2, with D possibly matching TRBD1 (5 bases). From germline, CDR1 is SGDLS and CDR2 YYNGEE. The CDR3 runs to 16 residues. The V and J ends lost 3 bases and 0 bases respectively, with 15 bases between them. For the CDR3, the DNA is TGTGCCAGCAGCGCTGGGACTTCAACCTCTAACTATGGCTACACCTTC. Amino acids: CASSAGTSTSNYGYTF. The complete variable domain, with remaining parts taken from reference TRBV9 and TRBJ1-2, reads DSGVTQTPKHLITATGQRVTLRCSPRSGDLSVYWYQQSLDQGLQFLIQYYNGEERAKGNILERFSAQQFPDLHSELNLSSLELGDSALYFCASSAGTSTSNYGYTFGSGTRLTVV.

V gene TRBV19 combines with J gene TRBJ2-2, with 12 bases that match TRBD2. Germline assignment: CDR1 LNHDA and CDR2 SQIVND (reference sequence). This CDR3 comprises 19 residues. V was pared by 5 bases and J by 4 bases, with 14 bases of the junction left unmatched. The CDR3 DNA reads as TGTGCCAGTAGTTTGACCGGACTAGCGGGAATACACAGCACCGGGGAGCTGTTTTTT. Protein: CASSLTGLAGIHSTGELFF.

The chain recombines TRBV30 with TRBJ1-5; D is possibly TRBD1 (5 bases). This CDR3 has 13 residues. With 0 bases removed from V and 5 bases from J, the gap between germline ends came to 8 bases. Germline V lookup: CDR1 GTSNPN, CDR2 SVGIG (reference sequence). CDR3 in DNA: TGTGCCTGGAGTGTAGGGGCGTATCAGCCCCAGCATTTT. Its translation: CAWSVGAYQPQHF.

The rearrangement joins TRBV28 to TRBJ1-2, with unresolved D. The CDR3 length is 13 residues. CDR1 and CDR2 from the germline V gene are MDHEN and SYDVKM. V was cut by 7 bases and J by 4 bases, with 13 bases left in between. The CDR3 loop reads CASTQGGSYGYTF. DNA for the CDR3: TGTGCCAGCACCCAAGGTGGGAGCTATGGCTACACCTTC.

The J gene is TRBJ1-2, the V gene TRBV27; D gene uncertain. Germline-derived CDR1 and CDR2 are MNHEY and SMNVEV (reference sequence). V was pared by 11 bases and J by 4 bases, with 14 bases between. The CDR3 contains 12 residues. The CDR3 region is CAVRRGIYGYTF. The DNA for the CDR3 is TGTGCCGTGAGGCGCGGGATCTATGGCTACACCTTC.